This is a list of T cell receptor beta chains from one sample in a study of response to subunit inactivated influenza vaccine. TCRdb used MiXCR to reprocess the RT-PCR reads, holding one entry per CDR3 protein. In the table there are roughly 790,000 distinct CDR3 sequences, around 20% of which are singletons. The starting material was PBMCs from blood, obtained about 5 days after vaccination. These receptor sequences come from a man in his forties or fifties who received an inactivated influenza vaccine. The CDR3 runs from the conserved cysteine through the conserved F or W. A D gene is named only where the DNA matches it firmly. Clone sizes are given selectively: once, few, many, or a class where the clone is expanded.

abundance,j_gene,d_gene,v_gene,CDR3nt,CDR3aa
NA,TRBJ2-1,NA,TRBV20-1,TGCAGTGCTAAAAGGACTGCATACAATGAGCAGTTCTTC,CSAKRTAYNEQFF
NA,TRBJ2-7,NA,TRBV7-6,TGTGCCAGCAGCTTAGGGACTAAACTCTACGAGCAGTACTTC,CASSLGTKLYEQYF
few,TRBJ2-2,NA,TRBV12-3/TRBV12-4,TGTGCCAGCAGTTTACAGGTTCTGGGGGAGCTGTTTTTT,CASSLQVLGELFF
NA,TRBJ1-5,NA,TRBV6-2/TRBV6-3,TGTGCCAGCAGTTACGGGGTTTGGGGCAATCAGCCCCAGCATTTT,CASSYGVWGNQPQHF
NA,TRBJ2-1,NA,TRBV7-2,TGTGCCAGCAGCCGGGCCTCCTACAATGAGCAGTTCTTC,CASSRASYNEQFF
NA,TRBJ2-5,TRBD2,TRBV20-1,TGCAGTGCTAGAGATCGACTAGCGGGGCGACAAGAGACCCAGTACTTC,CSARDRLAGRQETQYF
NA,TRBJ2-4,TRBD1,TRBV27,TGTGCCAGCAGTTCGCAGTCGACAGGGGTCCATTACTTC,CASSSQSTGVHYF
NA,TRBJ2-3,NA,TRBV5-6,TGTGCCAGCAGCTTCGATAGGGTGATCACAGATACGCAGTATTTT,CASSFDRVITDTQYF
NA,TRBJ2-7,TRBD1,TRBV5-1,TGCGCCAGCAGCGGCCGACAGGGGGCGGACGAGCAGTACTTC,CASSGRQGADEQYF
few,TRBJ2-6,NA,TRBV5-1,TGCGCCAGCAGCTTGGTGGGTGGCCTGAAGGTTGGGGCCAACGTCCTGACTTTC,CASSLVGGLKVGANVLTF
few,TRBJ2-1,NA,TRBV7-9,TGTGCCAGCAGCAAAAGGAGGGGGGAGCTCTACAATGAGCAGTTCTTC,CASSKRRGELYNEQFF
NA,TRBJ2-3,NA,TRBV7-9,TGTGCCAGCAGCTTAGTCGTGGGTCTCCGTGCAGATACGCAGTATTTT,CASSLVVGLRADTQYF
NA,TRBJ1-2,NA,TRBV29-1,TGCAGCGTTGGGACCTACAACTATGGCTACACCTTC,CSVGTYNYGYTF
many,TRBJ2-2,NA,TRBV12-3/TRBV12-4,TGTGCCAGCAGTTTCAATTTCGGGTCTAGCACCGGGGAGCTGTTTTTT,CASSFNFGSSTGELFF
few,TRBJ2-3,TRBD2,TRBV9,TGTGCCAGCAGCTCCCTTAGCGGGGGGGCCGGGAGTACGCAGTATTTT,CASSSLSGGAGSTQYF
few,TRBJ2-5,TRBD2,TRBV7-6,TGTGCCAGCAGCTTTGGGCTAGCGGGCCAAGAGACCCAGTACTTC,CASSFGLAGQETQYF
few,TRBJ1-6,TRBD1,TRBV7-2,TGTGCCAGCAGCTTGAGGACAGGAAATAATTCACCCCTCCACTTT,CASSLRTGNNSPLHF
NA,TRBJ1-4,NA,TRBV14,TGTGCCAGCAGCCGATTGACAGGAGCAACTAATGAAAAACTGTTTTTT,CASSRLTGATNEKLFF
NA,TRBJ2-3,TRBD2,TRBV28,TGTGCCAGCAGTAAGGGGACTAGCGGGTCTAGCACAGATACGCAGTATTTT,CASSKGTSGSSTDTQYF
few,TRBJ2-1,NA,TRBV7-2,TGTGCCAGCAGCCCGTCGACAGGATCCTACAATGAGCAGTTCTTC,CASSPSTGSYNEQFF
once,TRBJ1-6,NA,TRBV7-2,TGTGCCAGCAGCTTAGCGTCTTGGAAGGGAACCTCCTATAATTCACCCCTCCACTTT,CASSLASWKGTSYNSPLHF
NA,TRBJ2-1,NA,TRBV6-2/TRBV6-3,TGTGCCAGCAGTTACGTGGACTATTACAATGAGCAGTTCTTC,CASSYVDYYNEQFF
NA,TRBJ1-1,TRBD1,TRBV12-3/TRBV12-4,TGTGCCAGCAGTCGGACAGGGTATGGGACTGAAGCTTTCTTT,CASSRTGYGTEAFF
NA,TRBJ2-1,TRBD2,TRBV28,TGTGCCAGCAGTACATACTCCGGGACTAGCGGGGGGGCCTTTCAGTTCTTC,CASSTYSGTSGGAFQFF